This TCR beta chain emerged from a study of T cells in localized non-small cell lung cancer. Study findings and constraints: Uninvolved adjacent lung had more T cell clonality than any other tissue, topping tumor. Greater blood T cell density accompanied longer overall survival. A median of around 57 clones ranked among the top 100 in tumor appeared in adjacent lung.

CDR1 and CDR2 from the germline V gene are SNHLY and FYNNEI. The V end lost 5 bases, the J end lost 5 bases, and 17 bases lay between the germline ends. The CDR3 covers 15 residues. The data were produced by immunoSEQ multiplex PCR, yet TCRdb's version contains in-frame clones alone and is incomplete. The profile shows about 21,000 clones, 88% of them singletons. Points on this clone: Its antigen is currently unknown.

This specimen consisted of peripheral blood mononuclear cells, obtained before any cancer treatment. The chain joins TRBV2 to TRBJ2-3; D is ambiguous. This clonotype was obtained from a male donor aged 60 or over with stage II lung adenocarcinoma. The CDR3 region is CASSRDQSRVDTQYF. Written as DNA, the CDR3 is TGTGCCAGCAGTCGTGACCAATCACGAGTAGATACGCAGTATTTT.